This T cell receptor (beta chain) was documented in a study of T-cell memory formation after mild COVID-19. Notes on the study in general: Those CD4+ clones that contracted were mainly in CM and EM (CD8+ ones in EMRA). CD4/CD8 balance characterized clones contracting day 15 to 85, and CD4+ skew characterized later expanders. In pre-infection memory, a portion of responding clones appeared, which suggested that cross-reactive memory joined.

This clonotype was seen ten or more times. What it binds is not known. The CDR3 has 14 residues. Germline-derived CDR1 and CDR2 are LGHNA and YNFKEQ. V shed 0 bases and J shed 4 bases, with 8 bases lying between them. TCRdb analysed the 5' RACE reads with MiXCR anew, one entry per CDR3 protein. This table has more than 250,000 distinct CDR3 sequences, roughly 18% appearing once. The rearrangement uses TRBV4-2 and TRBJ2-3; D is undetermined. Input material: PBMCs or a T cell subset sorted from them (not recorded which). The source is a man aged 18 to 29 who had mild COVID-19 (a few samples of this study predate the infection). Cell type and time point are not known. The CDR3 bases are TGTGCCAGCAGCCAAGATTGGCTTTCAGATACGCAGTATTTT. Protein product: CASSQDWLSDTQYF.